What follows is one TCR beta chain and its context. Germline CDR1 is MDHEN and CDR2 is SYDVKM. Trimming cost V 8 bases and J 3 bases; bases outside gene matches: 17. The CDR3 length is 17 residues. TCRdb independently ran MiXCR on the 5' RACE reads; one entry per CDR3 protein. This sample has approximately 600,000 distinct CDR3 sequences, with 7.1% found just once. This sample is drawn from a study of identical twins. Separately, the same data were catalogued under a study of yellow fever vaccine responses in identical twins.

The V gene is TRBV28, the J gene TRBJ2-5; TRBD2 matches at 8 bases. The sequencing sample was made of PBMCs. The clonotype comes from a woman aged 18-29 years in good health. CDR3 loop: CASDPRGLATPKETQYF. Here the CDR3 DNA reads TGTGCCAGCGACCCCCGAGGACTAGCAACCCCCAAAGAGACCCAGTACTTC.